The next 19 T cell receptor beta chains were all read from a single sample in a study of blood T cells in healthy people across ages. With a J-beta primer mix and a sample-barcoded 5' primer, a second PCR ran about 7 to 12 cycles. Using its own MiXCR run on the 5' RACE reads, TCRdb lists one record per CDR3 protein. The repertoire holds under 750,000 distinct CDR3 sequences, with about 45% as singletons. Sequencing was performed on blood. The receptors were gathered from a man older than 75 in good health.

The J gene is TRBJ2-3, the V gene TRBV25-1; tentatively, D is TRBD1 (6 bases). Trimming removed 8 bases from V and 8 bases from J, with 11 bases in between. The germline V gene encodes CDR1 MGHDK and CDR2 SYGVNS. This CDR3 is built from 11 residues. The DNA of the CDR3 is TGTGCCAGCTCGATCAGGGGTACGCAGTATTTT. This translates into CASSIRGTQYF.

The chain couples TRBV5-1 to TRBJ2-7; D is tentatively TRBD1 or TRBD2 (5 bases each). Trimming took off 3 bases at V and 2 bases at J, with 12 bases between the two ends. This CDR3 spans 14 amino acids. Germline V CDR1 and CDR2: SGHRS, YFSETQ. The CDR3 loop reads CASSSQGATYEQYF. CDR3 in DNA: TGCGCCAGCAGCTCTCAGGGAGCTACCTACGAGCAGTACTTC.

This clonotype came up a few times. This chain links TRBV21-1 with TRBJ1-1. TRBV21-1 is an annotated pseudogene. The CDR3 has 16 amino acids. CDR3 sequence reads: CASSKEERGGNTEAFF. The CDR3 nucleotides read TGTGCCAGCAGCAAAGAGGAAAGAGGAGGGAACACTGAAGCTTTCTTT.

The V gene is TRBV7-2, the J gene TRBJ2-7; D may be TRBD1 (5 bases). The ends were cut back, 5 bases at V and 2 bases at J, with 13 bases in the middle. The CDR3 covers 14 residues. CDR1 and CDR2 (germline): SGHTA, FQGNSA. The CDR3 bases are TGTGCCAGCAGCGTAGAGGCAGGGACCTACGAGCAGTACTTC. This codes for CASSVEAGTYEQYF.

The CDR3 bases are TGCAGCGTTGACTCCTTGGGGGATACGCAGTATTTT. As protein: CSVDSLGDTQYF. This chain uses TRBV29-1 with TRBJ2-3; D is undetermined. This CDR3 is 12 amino acids long. Between the trimmed V and J ends, which lost 3 bases and 6 bases, there was a span of 10 bases. Germline CDR1 reads SQVTM; CDR2 reads ANQGSEA.

The chain is built from TRBV27 and TRBJ1-2; D unresolved. Trimming took off 0 bases at V and 7 bases at J, with 9 bases between the two ends. Germline CDR1 and CDR2: MNHEY and SMNVEV (reference sequence). CDR3 length equals 13 residues. The CDR3 DNA follows: TGTGCCAGCAGTTTATCTGGGGTTGGTGGCTACACCTTC. Encoded protein: CASSLSGVGGYTF.

The chain employs TRBV20-1 and TRBJ2-7; 11 nucleotides match TRBD2. The CDR3 runs to 14 residues. Trimming removed 6 bases from V and 1 base from J; junction bases left unmatched: 5. Germline CDR1 DFQATT, CDR2 SNEGSKA (reference sequence). The CDR3 DNA is TGCAGTGCCGCAATAGCGGGAGGGTCCTACGAGCAGTACTTC. Translated: CSAAIAGGSYEQYF.

This chain links TRBV6-2 or TRBV6-3 with TRBJ1-2, with TRBD1 as a possible D gene (6 bases). Germline lookup yields CDR1 MNHEY and CDR2 SVGEGT. The length of the CDR3 is 15 residues. Trimming pared 4 bases from V and 4 bases from J, leaving 16 bases between. The CDR3 DNA follows: TGTGCCAGCAGTTCTGGGGCCGGACAGACCTATGGCTACACCTTC. This codes for CASSSGAGQTYGYTF.

The V gene is TRBV9, the J gene TRBJ2-3; D possibly matches TRBD1 or TRBD2 (6 bases each). V was shortened by 0 bases and J by 0 bases, with 11 bases between the two germline ends. Looked up from germline, CDR1 is SGDLS and CDR2 is YYNGEE. This CDR3 has 16 amino acids. This CDR3 reads CASSVEGGTSTDTQYF. In DNA, the CDR3 is TGTGCCAGCAGCGTAGAGGGGGGTACTAGCACAGATACGCAGTATTTT.

As to this clonotype: Germline and junction disagree at one end, which may indicate a read error. The chain joins TRBV6-6 to TRBJ2-6, with D possibly being TRBD1 (5 bases). This CDR3 has 14 residues. Germline CDR1 MNHNY, CDR2 SVGAGI (reference sequence). CDR3 nucleotide sequence: TGTACCAGCGTCAGAGCTCCTGGGGCCAACGCCCTGACTTTC. Protein sequence: CTSVRAPGANALTF.

The chain uses TRBV4-2 and TRBJ2-6, with 7 bases fitting TRBD1. The CDR3 covers 17 residues. Germline loops: CDR1 LGHNA, CDR2 YNFKEQ. The ends lost 4 bases at V and 4 bases at J; junction bases unmatched: 10. The CDR3 spells CASSPQGMAGGANVLTF. Here the CDR3 DNA reads TGTGCCAGCAGCCCACAGGGGATGGCTGGCGGGGCCAACGTCCTGACTTTC.

As for this clonotype: The junction differs from germline at one of its ends, possibly a read error. The J gene is TRBJ2-3, the V gene TRBV4-3; perhaps TRBD2 as D (6 bases). Per the germline V gene, CDR1 is LGHNA and CDR2 is YSLEER. This CDR3 region has 17 residues. The CDR3 spells CASGQEGGTLVGDTQYF. For the CDR3, the DNA is TGCGCCAGCGGCCAAGAGGGCGGGACGCTGGTGGGAGATACGCAGTATTTT.

The rearrangement uses TRBV29-1 and TRBJ2-3; D not certain. The V end lost 0 bases, the J end lost 6 bases, and 16 bases lay between the germline ends. The germline CDR1 and CDR2 sequences are SQVTM and ANQGSEA. CDR3 length equals 15 residues. This CDR3 reads CSVEDGSSSYDTQYF. The CDR3 nucleotides read TGCAGCGTTGAAGATGGATCCTCCTCGTACGATACGCAGTATTTT.

V usage is TRBV2 and J usage is TRBJ2-7; 8 bases are shared with TRBD2. CDR1 is SNHLY and CDR2 is FYNNEI in the germline V gene. There are 12 residues in the CDR3. V lost 10 bases, J lost 1 base, and 3 bases stayed unmatched. The CDR3 DNA reads TGTGCCATCGGGGGGGGGTCCTACGAGCAGTACTTC. This encodes CAIGGGSYEQYF.

The rearrangement uses TRBV24-1 and TRBJ2-5, with D perhaps being TRBD1 or TRBD2 (5 bases each). Germline V lookup: CDR1 KGHDR, CDR2 SFDVKD. V was cut by 0 bases and J by 4 bases, with 17 bases left in between. This CDR3 is 17 amino acids long. The CDR3 protein is CATSDLQDPSGGETQYF. The DNA of the CDR3 is TGTGCCACCAGTGATTTGCAGGACCCCTCTGGGGGAGAGACCCAGTACTTC.

This clonotype was recorded only once. The V and J genes are TRBV7-6 and TRBJ1-1; D uncertain. This CDR3 is built from 13 residues. Germline CDR1 SGHVS, CDR2 FNYEAQ. V was cut by 5 bases and J by 6 bases, with 13 bases left in between. The CDR3 region has the DNA TGTGCCAGCAGCGTTAGTTCCAGCGCTGAAGCTTTCTTT. Protein sequence: CASSVSSSAEAFF.

The gene calls are TRBV27 and TRBJ2-7, with unresolved D. The germline V gene encodes CDR1 MNHEY and CDR2 SMNVEV (reference sequence). V was clipped by 8 bases and J by 0 bases, with 8 bases between them. This CDR3 contains 12 residues. The CDR3 sequence: CASGLDSYEQYF. As DNA, the CDR3 is TGTGCCAGCGGGTTAGACTCCTACGAGCAGTACTTC.

This chain links TRBV29-1 with TRBJ2-6, with 11 bases that match TRBD1. The V and J ends lost 6 bases and 1 base, in that order; junction bases with no gene match: 2. The CDR3 sequence is 15 residues long. CDR1 is SQVTM and CDR2 is ANQGSEA in the germline V gene. CDR3 region: CSVGTGGSGANVLTF. DNA for the CDR3: TGCAGCGTCGGGACAGGGGGGTCTGGGGCCAACGTCCTGACTTTC.

A few counts support this clonotype. This sequence joins TRBV6-2 or TRBV6-3 and TRBJ2-1; D tentatively fits TRBD1 or TRBD2 (5 bases each). Germline CDR1 MNHEY, CDR2 SVGEGT. Trimming left V 5 bases short and J 10 bases short, with 15 bases between. CDR3 length: 13 residues. This CDR3 reads CASSPLLRDEQFF. Here the CDR3 DNA reads TGTGCCAGCAGTCCCCTTTTAAGGGACGAGCAGTTCTTC.